This record concerns one T cell receptor (beta chain) sequence. The antigen it recognizes is unknown. Within one base of it there is no much larger clone, and no base qualities were kept. Counted from cysteine to phenylalanine, this CDR3 has 13 amino acids. The sequence is cut down to CDR3 DNA, 39 bases in frame from base 1. According to the germline V gene, CDR1 reads MDHEN and CDR2 reads SYDVKM. The V and J ends are trimmed by 2 bases and 6 bases, leaving 11 bases between them. The sample is drawn from a study of cytomegalovirus exposure and HLA in healthy donors (dated by TCRdb to the late 2010s). Study-wide context: An earlier analysis of approximately 640 of the donors reported approximately 300 Gb of sequence data and 120 million or so unique TCR beta sequences from approximately 180 million T cells. All discovery cohort repertoires had been generated on a single sequencing platform. Four to six DR-DQ haplotypes were handled as single units for association and clustering, since linkage in the cohort was strong. Besides the first cohort of roughly 640 subjects, a separate validation cohort made up of around 120 different subjects was used. A later analysis re-examined previously published TCR beta repertoires from several hundred donors and added high-resolution HLA genotyping to investigate patterns of TCR occurrence. In the later analysis, no new phenotypic data were used to find candidate immune exposures; instead, reliance was placed on TCR beta sequences and their occurrence across donors. Of the 300 to 450 genotyped donors, 65% to 90% were placed in the genetic ancestry cluster associated with self-reported Caucasian donors. In an earlier analysis of 587 of the donors, high-throughput TCR beta sequencing was used to judge whether each TCR beta V gene segment behaved as functional or pseudogenic. The study combined high-throughput TCR immunosequencing, statistical association of individual TCRs with disease status, and machine learning to predict cytomegalovirus infection status. Donor age, sex, ethnicity and CMV serostatus were collected together with the repertoire data. Among a few hundred genotyped donors of the cohort, an average of approximately 240,000 unique TCR beta nucleotide sequences were sequenced per donor, 15% to 20% of them non-productive. The T cell repertoires of around 670 subjects were profiled by immunosequencing and related to cytomegalovirus serostatus. Typing coverage varied by locus: roughly 629-640 donors for A, B, C, DRB1 and DQB1; 522 for DQA1; around 570 for DPA1; around 450 for DPB1. Class I and class II HLA loci were covered by the typing at four-digit resolution. An early release that covered approximately 600 HLA-typed donors contained 300 to 350 gigabases of sequencing data and some 87 million unique TCR sequences. In a later genetic analysis, genome-wide SNP genotypes for about 65% of the roughly 670 donors were used, and that subset was treated as a discovery cohort. The study aimed to test whether cataloging public T cell receptors could reveal signatures of past pathogen exposure. Findings and caveats that apply to the study as a whole: A later analysis associated 17,000 or so TCR beta sequences with specific HLA alleles at a false discovery rate of 0.05. In an earlier analysis of fewer than 750 of the donors, most TCR beta V segments were observed in productive rearrangements about 87% or about 30% of the time, broadly matching IMGT annotations. Correlated functional status among segregating V segments might be attributable to linkage disequilibrium, but an unknown experimental factor could not be ruled out. In the study, approximately 150 TCR beta chains were listed as associated with cytomegalovirus. The presence/absence analyses assumed that sequencing depth was roughly uniform across donors, and that assumption may not be true. Compared with the approximately 710-donor mean, donors in an Asian-associated ancestry cluster had fewer N-insertions in productive TCRs, according to a later genetic analysis. For the cohort, immune exposure information was limited to CMV serostatus. In vitro tests confirmed that three of the cytomegalovirus-associated TCR beta chains recognize cytomegalovirus antigens. While some public TCRs were present in many individuals, most TCR sequences turned up only very rarely across donors. Most CMV-associated TCR beta chains appeared to be HLA-restricted in a later analysis, and the HLA associations seemed to be driven largely by CMV exposure. According to a later analysis, TCR association rates differed among HLA loci, with DRB1 alleles showing the most associated TCRs and HLA-C alleles showing the fewest. According to the authors, the approach could potentially be generalized to other disease states and immunological phenotypes. In a later analysis, HLA-associated TCR beta chains were found to be more clonally expanded and to have lower generation probabilities than equally common non-associated chains. Because HLA typing was unavailable for some donors at each locus, only the typed subset was used in association tests. A later genetic analysis associated a missense DCLRE1C variant with V-gene and J-gene trimming of TCR beta chains, and an independent cohort replicated the association. Cytomegalovirus status was reported to be diagnosed by the classifier with high specificity and sensitivity in both the original and validation cohorts. A further reported finding was that TCR beta sequences accurately predicted the HLA-A and HLA-B alleles for most subjects in the first cohort. Only TCR beta chains were sequenced in this cohort, and the absence of alpha or paired-chain data limited detectable features. A cluster of highly shared sequence variants was judged likely to be a technical artifact of the sequencing pipeline. According to a later analysis, parvovirus B19, influenza, CMV and Epstein-Barr virus appeared linked to several top co-occurrence clusters. Because counts were too low, roughly 18 rarely observed V segments, including chromosome 9 orphons, were left out of the earlier analysis of a few hundred of the donors. When HLA alleles, especially DR and DQ, strongly co-occurred, TCR associations were difficult to assign to individual alleles. Some IMGT-functional V segments, including TRBV6-2 and TRBV6-3, could not be distinguished by the 87-base-pair reads and were therefore excluded.

Libraries were built with the immunoSEQ multiplex PCR assay. A mixture of 60 forward primers for TCR Vbeta segments and 13 reverse primers for TCR Jbeta segments was used in the multiplex PCR. Amplification of the CDR3 region of rearranged TCR beta genes was performed with a multiplex PCR assay on genomic DNA. The amplified TCR beta libraries were sequenced on the Illumina HiSeq System as 87-base-pair reads. The original methods were these. Across the 700 or so repertoires, a later analysis counted tens of millions of unique TCR beta chains, about 10 million of which were shared by at least two donors. To remove PCR and sequencing errors, raw reads were error-corrected and collapsed into unique sequences using a nearest-neighbor algorithm that merged closely related sequences. CDR3 sequences were aligned to IMGT reference sequences to assign V, D and J gene segments. For a sequence to be retained, at least a six-nucleotide match to both a V gene segment and a J gene segment was required. A rearrangement counted as productive if the CDR3 had no stop codons and remained in frame with V and J, and every other rearrangement counted as non-productive. Following IMGT convention, CDR3 was defined as the stretch from the second conserved V-encoded cysteine to the conserved J-encoded phenylalanine. In an earlier analysis of more than 550 of the donors, sequences lacking an unambiguous match to a single V gene segment were excluded. In an earlier analysis of approximately 550 of the donors, V segments were called functional above 56.7% productive rearrangements and were called segregating when the between-donor standard deviation exceeded 5%. A statistical classification framework was developed to diagnose cytomegalovirus status using the catalog of TCR beta chain sequences. In a later analysis, TCR nucleotide sequences were compared against IMGT/GENE-DB human TR gene sequences so that V and J genes could be assigned. In a later analysis, CDR3 sequences and most-parsimonious VDJ recombination scenarios were assigned using the TCRdist pipeline. In a later analysis, each TCR beta chain was defined by its CDR3 amino acid sequence together with its V-gene family, and reads lacking a unique V-gene family were excluded. As a way to deal with suspected cross-contamination and a sequencing artifact, a later analysis dropped 450 to 600 nucleotide sequences that were highly shared and had low generation probability. In a later analysis, a clonal expansion index for each public chain was calculated from normalized within-repertoire ranks of inferred template counts. Generation probabilities in a later analysis came from a VDJ recombination model fitted to out-of-frame rearrangements, and those results were checked against IGoR. In a later analysis, hypergeometric tests were used to score TCR-TCR, TCR-HLA and TCR-CMV co-occurrence, with a repertoire-size bias correction applied to TCR pairs. False discovery rates were estimated in a later analysis by permuting HLA or CMV assignments 20 times. In a later analysis, co-occurring TCRs were grouped with DBSCAN, and TCRdist sequence similarity was added when clustering was performed within HLA-allele-positive subsets. Co-occurrence clustering excluded repertoires with fewer than 30,000 or more than 120,000 public chains, plus five with anomalous nucleotide sharing. The table was pulled from immuneACCESS by TCRdb, which kept in-frame rearrangements only. Such tables lose some clones; where checked, under half of the loss comes from unresolved V genes, and the rest has no known cause. Clone size and V and J calls were adopted from that table, with D and trimming inferred from the DNA. The sample table contains about 120,000 clones; only one count was recorded for about 8.6% of them. The ten most abundant clones make up 5% to 6.5% of the sample.

The cohort was made up of under 800 healthy bone marrow donors. All cohort members were sampled while nominally healthy, although unrecorded immune exposures were likely present. The donor tested CMV seropositive and was one of the 289 seropositive cohort members. Each donor provided a peripheral blood sample, and peripheral blood mononuclear cells were used for TCR beta sequencing. The Qiagen DNeasy Blood Extraction Kit was used to extract genomic DNA from the blood cell samples. The source material was PBMCs. The origin of this receptor is a woman aged 40 to 50 in good health and CMV-seropositive. The chain employs TRBV28 and TRBJ2-7, with TRBD1 as a weak D call on 5 bases. The CDR3 is CASSLGAASEQYF. The nucleotides are TGTGCCAGCAGTTTAGGGGCCGCCTCCGAGCAGTACTTC.